Detailed here is one T cell receptor (beta chain). Authors' methods: Estimation of nucleated cell counts relied on the amplification of reference gene primers. Profiling relied on immunoSEQ multiplex PCR, and the TCRdb table lists in-frame clones only, not all of them. Clone size and V and J calls were adopted from that table, with D and trimming inferred from the DNA. The sample carries some 150,000 clones, 70% to 90% recorded once. This sample is part of a study of blood T cell repertoires in COVID-19. Study-wide background: Acute and convalescent COVID-19 samples came from the United States, Italy and Spain. The analysed material was cDNA or gDNA that came from T cells, B-cell-depleted T cells, or PBMCs.

Sequencing input: peripheral blood. The clonotype comes from a woman between 55 and 75 years old with acute or convalescent COVID-19.

Here the CDR3 DNA reads TGTGCCAGCAGTCCCAGGGACAGCTATTCACCCCTCCACTTT. This sequence encodes CASSPRDSYSPLHF. The gene calls are TRBV28 and TRBJ1-6; TRBD1 agrees at 7 bases. Germline CDR1 reads MDHEN; CDR2 reads SYDVKM. V shed 5 bases, J shed 8 bases, and the junction held 6 bases outside the gene matches. The CDR3 loop spans 14 amino acids. Filled out from reference TRBV28 and TRBJ1-6, the complete variable domain reads DVKVTQSSRYLVKRTGEKVFLECVQDMDHENMFWYRQDPGLGLRLIYFSYDVKMKEKGDIPEGYSVSREKKERFSLILESASTNQTSMYLCASSPRDSYSPLHFGNGTRLTVT.